This TCR beta chain derives from a study of T cells in localized non-small cell lung cancer. The protocol was immunoSEQ multiplex PCR, while the TCRdb copy is restricted to in-frame clones and leaves out a portion. The sample lists some 78,000 clones; approximately 84% were seen once. V lost 7 bases and J lost 1; bases outside the gene matches: 3. Germline V gene data show CDR1 as SNHLY and CDR2 as FYNNEI. The CDR3 totals 13 residues. Points from the study as a whole: Adjacent lung tissue had a median approximately 57 of the top 100 clones found in the tumor.

This clone was counted ten times or more. The antigen remains undetermined. The same CDR3 can be traced to other DNA sequences in this sample. This sequence joins TRBV2 and TRBJ1-1, with 7 bases aligning to TRBD1. Sequencing used peripheral blood, obtained before any cancer treatment. This clonotype originated in a man between 40 and 70 years old with stage I lung adenocarcinoma. The CDR3 nucleotides read TGTGCCAGCACCCAGGGGGAGAACACTGAAGCTTTCTTT. Encoded protein: CASTQGENTEAFF.